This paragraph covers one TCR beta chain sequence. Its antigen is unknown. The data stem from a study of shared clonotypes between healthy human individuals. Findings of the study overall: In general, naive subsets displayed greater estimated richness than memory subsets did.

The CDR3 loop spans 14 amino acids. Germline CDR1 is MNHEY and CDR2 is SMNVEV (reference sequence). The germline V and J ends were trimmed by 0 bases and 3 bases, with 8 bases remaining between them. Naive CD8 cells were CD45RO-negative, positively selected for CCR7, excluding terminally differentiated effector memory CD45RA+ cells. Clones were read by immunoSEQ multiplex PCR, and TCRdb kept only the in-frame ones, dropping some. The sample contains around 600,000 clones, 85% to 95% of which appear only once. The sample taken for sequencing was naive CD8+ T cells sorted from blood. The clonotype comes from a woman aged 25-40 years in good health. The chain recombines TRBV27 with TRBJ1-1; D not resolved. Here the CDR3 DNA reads TGTGCCAGCAGTTTATCCCTGGAGGACACTGAAGCTTTCTTT. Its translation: CASSLSLEDTEAFF.